One and the same sample provided the 31 T cell receptor beta chains below, sequenced in a study of shared clonotypes between healthy human individuals. Measured with immunoSEQ multiplex PCR; TCRdb has only the in-frame clones, and not every one. This sample carries about 990,000 clones, around 78% of them seen once, and the ten largest clones take roughly 0.62%. Sequences were obtained from memory CD4+ T cells from PBMCs. The sample's subset: CD45RA-negative fraction. Receptors originate from a man younger than 30 in good health. Some clones in this sample may be carry-over from other donors' samples.

V is TRBV7-2 and J is TRBJ2-7; D gene uncertain. Germline lookup yields CDR1 SGHTA and CDR2 FQGNSA. The ends were cut back, 1 base at V and 0 bases at J, with 13 bases in the middle. This CDR3 has 16 amino acids. CDR3 coding DNA: TGTGCCAGCAGCTTAGTTCTGCTGCTAAGCTCCTACGAGCAGTACTTC. Amino acid sequence: CASSLVLLLSSYEQYF.

The V gene is TRBV5-1, the J gene TRBJ2-3; tentatively, D is TRBD2 (5 bases). This CDR3 is built from 15 residues. The germline CDR1 and CDR2 sequences are SGHRS and YFSETQ. The V and J ends lost 0 bases and 2 bases respectively, with 10 bases between them. CDR3 residues: CASSLGAANTDTQYF. Here the CDR3 DNA reads TGCGCCAGCAGCTTGGGAGCGGCTAACACAGATACGCAGTATTTT.

J is TRBJ2-3 and V is TRBV28; TRBD2 matches at 8 bases. The CDR3 runs 15 residues. V shed 6 bases, J shed 1 base, and the junction held 6 bases outside the gene matches. Germline lookup yields CDR1 MDHEN and CDR2 SYDVKM. The CDR3 is CASSPGTRGTDTQYF. The CDR3, as DNA: TGTGCCAGCAGCCCAGGGACTAGGGGCACAGATACGCAGTATTTT.

The chain has TRBV28 and TRBJ1-3; D may be TRBD1 (6 bases). The germline CDR1 and CDR2 sequences are MDHEN and SYDVKM. The V end lost 5 bases, the J end lost 12 bases, and 14 bases lay between the germline ends. The CDR3 runs 12 residues. CDR3 DNA: TGTGCCAGCAGTCGTCGAGGGGGAGGCATATATTTT. Translated, it gives CASSRRGGGIYF.

This rearrangement joins TRBV15 to TRBJ1-1, with D hard to call. V lost 5 bases and J lost 1, with 8 bases in between. From germline, CDR1 is LNHNV and CDR2 YYDKDF (reference sequence). The length of the CDR3 is 13 residues. Written as DNA, the CDR3 is TGTGCCACCAGCGCCGACGCGAACACTGAAGCTTTCTTT. It yields the protein CATSADANTEAFF.

This clone came up a few times. This CDR3 is CASSLFENTEAFF. In DNA, the CDR3 is TGTGCCAGCAGCTTATTCGAGAACACTGAAGCTTTCTTT. The genes are TRBV7-3 and TRBJ1-1; D is unresolved. Trimming removed 2 bases at V and 1 base at J, with 5 bases between. Germline V gene sequence: CDR1 SGHTA, CDR2 FQGTGA. The CDR3 is 13 amino acids.

The rearrangement joins TRBV30 to TRBJ2-2, with TRBD2 identical over 10 bases. The ends lost 0 bases at V and 6 bases at J; junction bases unmatched: 10. This CDR3 comprises 17 residues. Looked up from germline, CDR1 is GTSNPN and CDR2 is SVGIG (reference sequence). Here the CDR3 DNA reads TGTGCCTGGAGTGTATTACACCCAGCGGGAGGGCCCGGGGAGCTGTTTTTT. Protein sequence: CAWSVLHPAGGPGELFF.

The rearrangement joins TRBV7-8 to TRBJ2-1; 7 bases map to TRBD2. The V gene end was trimmed by 2 bases and the J gene end by 8 bases; junction bases not matched to a gene: 9. The length of the CDR3 is 15 residues. Germline V gives CDR1 SGHVS, CDR2 FQNEAQ. CDR3 in DNA: TGTGCCAGCAGCTTACAGACCAGCCGGGGGGATGAGCAGTTCTTC. Translated, it gives CASSLQTSRGDEQFF.

The chain has TRBV7-9 and TRBJ1-3; D not certain. The V gene's germline CDR1 is SEHNR and CDR2 FQNEAQ (reference sequence). Trimming took 5 bases from V and 4 from J, leaving 18 bases between them. CDR3 length equals 16 residues. The CDR3: CASSLGVGSGGNTIYF. CDR3 sequence (DNA): TGTGCCAGCAGCCTCGGGGTAGGTTCTGGCGGAAACACCATATATTTT.

The chain couples TRBV6-6 to TRBJ1-2; 9 bases line up with TRBD1. From germline, CDR1 is MNHNY and CDR2 SVGAGI (reference sequence). V lost 9 bases to trimming and J lost 4 bases; unmatched junction nucleotides: 9. CDR3 size: 14 residues. In DNA, the CDR3 is TGTGCCAGTCAAGGCTGGACAGGGGCCTATGGCTACACCTTC. Translated: CASQGWTGAYGYTF.

The chain joins TRBV9 to TRBJ1-5, with a possible D match to TRBD1 (6 bases). CDR1 SGDLS and CDR2 YYNGEE come from the germline V gene. The V end lost 0 bases, the J end lost 5 bases, and 9 bases lay between the germline ends. The CDR3 sequence is 14 residues long. Here the CDR3 reads CASSVGDTYQPQHF. In DNA form, the CDR3 reads TGTGCCAGCAGCGTAGGGGACACCTATCAGCCCCAGCATTTT. The complete variable domain, with remaining parts taken from reference TRBV9 and TRBJ1-5, reads DSGVTQTPKHLITATGQRVTLRCSPRSGDLSVYWYQQSLDQGLQFLIQYYNGEERAKGNILERFSAQQFPDLHSELNLSSLELGDSALYFCASSVGDTYQPQHFGDGTRLSIL.

Concerning this clone itself: The same CDR3 also results from other DNA sequences found in this sample. The chain employs TRBV5-1 and TRBJ2-5, with D maybe TRBD1 (6 bases). Trimming left V 0 bases short and J 5 bases short, with 11 bases between. The CDR3 runs to 14 residues. Germline V gives CDR1 SGHRS, CDR2 YFSETQ. The CDR3 DNA reads as TGCGCCAGCAGCTTGGGGGGGCCGAAGGAGACCCAGTACTTC. Protein product: CASSLGGPKETQYF.

This sequence joins TRBV5-8 and TRBJ1-3, with D possibly TRBD1 on 6 matching bases. V gave up 1 base and J gave up 0 bases, with 14 bases separating them. This CDR3 has 17 residues. Germline lookup yields CDR1 SGHTS and CDR2 YDEGEE. CDR3 in DNA: TGTGCCAGCAGCTTGTTCCAGGGGTCGACCTCTGGAAACACCATATATTTT. Translation gives CASSLFQGSTSGNTIYF.

CDR3 coding DNA: TGTGCCAGCAGTTACCCCCTCCTAGCGGGAGCTGGCAATGAGCAGTTCTTC. This sequence encodes CASSYPLLAGAGNEQFF. The chain is built from TRBV28 and TRBJ2-1, with 10 positions matching TRBD2. CDR1 MDHEN and CDR2 SYDVKM come from the germline V gene. The CDR3 sequence is 17 residues long. J was trimmed by 6 bases and V by 4 bases; bases with no gene match: 12. The full variable domain, its missing parts supplied by reference TRBV28 and TRBJ2-1, is DVKVTQSSRYLVKRTGEKVFLECVQDMDHENMFWYRQDPGLGLRLIYFSYDVKMKEKGDIPEGYSVSREKKERFSLILESASTNQTSMYLCASSYPLLAGAGNEQFFGPGTRLTVL.

J is TRBJ2-1 and V is TRBV6-5; D is unresolved. This CDR3 has 13 residues. V lost 2 bases and J lost 5, with 7 bases in between. The germline V gene has CDR1 MNHEY and CDR2 SVGAGI. The CDR3 DNA reads TGTGCCAGCAGTTACAGGACCCACAATGAGCAGTTCTTC. Its protein is CASSYRTHNEQFF.

This sequence joins TRBV7-9 and TRBJ2-1; TRBD2 agrees at 10 bases. J lost 8 bases, V lost 4 bases, and 5 bases had no gene match. Germline V gives CDR1 SEHNR, CDR2 FQNEAQ (reference sequence). The CDR3 spans 14 residues. In nucleotides, the CDR3 is TGTGCCAGCAGCTACAGCGGGAGGGCTGATGAGCAGTTCTTC. This codes for CASSYSGRADEQFF.

The chain couples TRBV7-9 to TRBJ2-3; a possible D gene is TRBD2 (6 bases). CDR1 and CDR2 from the germline V gene are SEHNR and FQNEAQ (reference sequence). V was shortened by 5 bases and J by 6 bases, with 9 bases between the two germline ends. This CDR3 is built from 12 residues. This CDR3 is CASSPRGDTQYF. CDR3 coding DNA: TGTGCCAGCAGCCCCCGGGGGGATACGCAGTATTTT.

The chain recombines TRBV9 with TRBJ1-2; the D is unclear. The CDR3 length is 14 residues. Trimming took 4 bases from V and 8 from J, leaving 18 bases between them. Germline V gives CDR1 SGDLS, CDR2 YYNGEE. The CDR3 nucleotides are TGTGCCAGCAGCTCCCTAAGTACAGCAGGAGGCTACACCTTC. As protein: CASSSLSTAGGYTF.

The chain is built from TRBV6-1 and TRBJ2-3; D remains ambiguous. Trimming cost V 2 bases and J 7 bases, with 10 bases left between them. CDR1 and CDR2 from the germline V gene are MNHNS and SASEGT. This CDR3 spans 13 amino acids. CDR3 region: CASSEMTAHTQYF. The CDR3 nucleotides are TGTGCCAGCAGTGAAATGACTGCTCATACGCAGTATTTT.

The V gene is TRBV7-2, the J gene TRBJ1-1; 7 bases map to TRBD1. CDR1 SGHTA and CDR2 FQGNSA come from the germline V gene. The CDR3 is made up of 15 amino acids. The V segment lost 2 bases and the J segment 0 bases; nucleotides outside the gene matches: 3. The CDR3 region is CASSLWGQMNTEAFF. As DNA, the CDR3 is TGTGCCAGCAGCTTATGGGGACAGATGAACACTGAAGCTTTCTTT.

This clone was seen a single time. The chain is built from TRBV6-1 and TRBJ1-5; D remains unclear. Deletions cut 1 base from V and 9 bases from J, with 10 bases between. The CDR3 length is 13 residues. Germline loops: CDR1 MNHNS, CDR2 SASEGT. CDR3 in DNA: TGTGCCAGCAGTGAAGACATCTTCACGCCCCAGCATTTT. Its protein is CASSEDIFTPQHF.

The rearrangement links TRBV19 to TRBJ2-5; D is perhaps TRBD1 or TRBD2 (5 bases each). V lost 1 base to trimming and J lost 11 bases, with 11 bases between them. Germline V gene data show CDR1 as LNHDA and CDR2 as SQIVND (reference sequence). The CDR3 length is 12 residues. The CDR3 here is CASSIVQGRQYF. In nucleotides, the CDR3 is TGTGCCAGTAGTATAGTTCAGGGACGTCAGTACTTC.

This clone was seen ten or more times. This sequence joins TRBV30 and TRBJ1-1, with D perhaps matching TRBD1 (6 bases). Germline loops: CDR1 GTSNPN, CDR2 SVGIG (reference sequence). Trimming cost V 5 bases and J 0 bases, with 13 bases left between them. CDR3 length: 14 residues. The CDR3 region has the DNA TGTGCCTGGTCCGGGACACCCATGAACACTGAAGCTTTCTTT. It encodes CAWSGTPMNTEAFF.

This chain connects TRBV4-2 to TRBJ2-3; 7 bases line up with TRBD2. J was trimmed by 8 bases and V by 0 bases; bases with no gene match: 5. Germline CDR1 and CDR2: LGHNA and YNFKEQ. CDR3 length equals 14 residues. In DNA, the CDR3 is TGTGCCAGCAGCCAAGAACTGGGGGGGGGTACGCAGTATTTT. Translation gives CASSQELGGGTQYF.

CDR3 in amino acids: CASSPWAGNEKLFF. CDR3 in DNA: TGTGCCAGCTCACCATGGGCGGGTAATGAAAAACTGTTTTTT. The chain combines TRBV18 with TRBJ1-4; D is unclear. This CDR3 comprises 14 residues. V gave up 2 bases and J gave up 4 bases, with 8 bases separating them. Germline values: CDR1 KGHSH, CDR2 LQKENI. Complete variable domain (other parts from reference TRBV18 and TRBJ1-4): NAGVMQNPRHLVRRRGQEARLRCSPMKGHSHVYWYRQLPEEGLKFMVYLQKENIIDESGMPKERFSAEFPKEGPSILRIQQVVRGDSAAYFCASSPWAGNEKLFFGSGTQLSVL.

The CDR3 reads CASSLSWTELLSDSPLHF. As DNA, the CDR3 is TGTGCCAGCAGCTTATCATGGACAGAACTCTTATCTGATTCACCCCTCCACTTT. The V and J genes are TRBV11-2 and TRBJ1-6; D is possibly TRBD1 (6 bases). Germline V gene data show CDR1 as SGHAT and CDR2 as FQNNGV. CDR3 length: 18 residues. Trimming cost V 2 bases and J 8 bases, with 22 bases left between them.

A word on this clone: Within the sample, other DNA sequences also encode this same CDR3. The chain carries TRBV14 and TRBJ2-7; no reliable D call. CDR3 size: 12 residues. The V end was cut by 1 base, the J end by 3 bases, with 4 bases between. CDR1 is SGHDN and CDR2 is FVKESK in the germline V gene. CDR3 residues: CASSQVVYEQYF. The CDR3 DNA sequence: TGTGCCAGCAGCCAAGTAGTCTACGAGCAGTACTTC.

The chain combines TRBV10-1 with TRBJ1-5; 7 positions agree with TRBD1. Germline values: CDR1 WNHNN, CDR2 SYGVQD (reference sequence). The CDR3 has 17 residues. The V gene end was trimmed by 6 bases and the J gene end by 2 bases; junction bases not matched to a gene: 13. The CDR3 DNA follows: TGCGCCAGCAGCCCGGGACAGCGGCGGTCGGGCAATCAGCCCCAGCATTTT. This encodes CASSPGQRRSGNQPQHF.

The V gene is TRBV19, the J gene TRBJ2-3; no clear D gene. CDR3 length: 12 residues. V was cut by 6 bases and J by 4 bases, with 8 bases left in between. Per the germline V gene, CDR1 is LNHDA and CDR2 is SQIVND (reference sequence). The CDR3 sequence is CASRGKADTQYF. CDR3 bases: TGTGCCAGTAGGGGGAAGGCAGATACGCAGTATTTT.

The gene calls are TRBV7-2 and TRBJ2-4, with D perhaps matching TRBD1 or TRBD2 (5 bases each). This CDR3 comprises 14 residues. Germline lookup yields CDR1 SGHTA and CDR2 FQGNSA. The V end was cut by 3 bases, the J end by 8 bases, with 14 bases between. The DNA of the CDR3 is TGTGCCAGCAGCTTTTTGGGGGATTTGGACATTCAGTACTTC. Translating gives CASSFLGDLDIQYF.

V is TRBV7-7 and J is TRBJ2-5; D may be TRBD2 (5 bases). The V and J ends lost 1 base and 5 bases respectively, with 11 bases between them. Per germline, CDR1 SSHAT and CDR2 FNYEAQ (reference sequence). The length of the CDR3 is 14 residues. The CDR3 region is CASSLGLAGETQYF. For the CDR3, the DNA is TGTGCCAGCAGCTTAGGCCTAGCCGGGGAGACCCAGTACTTC.